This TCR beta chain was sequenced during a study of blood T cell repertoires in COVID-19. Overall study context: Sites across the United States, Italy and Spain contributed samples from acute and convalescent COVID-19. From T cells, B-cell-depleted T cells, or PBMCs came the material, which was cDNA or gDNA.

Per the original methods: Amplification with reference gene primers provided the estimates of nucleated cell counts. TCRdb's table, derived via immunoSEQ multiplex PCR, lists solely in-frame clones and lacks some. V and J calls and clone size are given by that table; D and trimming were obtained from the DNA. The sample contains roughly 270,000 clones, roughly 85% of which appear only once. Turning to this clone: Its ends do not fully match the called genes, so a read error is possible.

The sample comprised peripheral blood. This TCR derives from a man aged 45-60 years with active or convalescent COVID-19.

CDR3 nucleotides: TGTGCCGGCAGGAGAACGGTAGCCTACGAGCAGTACTTC. This gives the protein CAGRRTVAYEQYF. The chain links TRBV27 to TRBJ2-7; the D is unclear. The germline CDR1 and CDR2 sequences are MNHEY and SMNVEV (reference sequence). The CDR3 has 13 residues.